This TCR beta chain originates from a study of blood T cell repertoires in COVID-19. Study-level information: COVID-19 samples, acute and convalescent, were from the United States, Italy and Spain. T cells, B-cell-depleted T cells, or PBMCs provided the cDNA or gDNA that served as material.

The germline gives CDR1 LGHDT, CDR2 YNNKEL (reference sequence). Germline trimming cut 6 bases from V and 10 bases from J; bases unmatched to any gene: 7. The CDR3 sequence is 14 residues long. In the source study's methods: Researchers report that nucleated cell counts were estimated from reference gene primer amplification. The method was immunoSEQ multiplex PCR; TCRdb's version includes in-frame clones alone and lacks a portion of them. Clonal size and the V and J genes are those of that table, whereas D and trimming came from the DNA. This table has tens of thousands of clones, roughly 85% appearing once.

The sequenced sample was peripheral blood. This clonotype originated in a human donor in a cohort sampled during active COVID-19. The rearrangement links TRBV3-1 (or the pseudogene TRBV3-2) to TRBJ2-1, with TRBD2 matching 12 bases. The CDR3 coding sequence is TGTGCCAGCAGGCTGACTAGCGGGGGTGAGGAGCAGTTCTTC. Residues: CASRLTSGGEEQFF.